The present TCR beta chain was sequenced within a study of chemoradiotherapy in HPV16-positive cancers. As for this clone: Its antigen is not known.

General observations from the study: Only a couple of HPV16-positive patients supplied the functional HPV-specificity definition.

Clones were sequenced by immunoSEQ multiplex PCR, and TCRdb holds only the in-frame ones, with some missing. In the table there are about 3,400 clones, about 90% of which are singletons. The receptor was derived from a human donor with HPV-associated anogenital cancer. The source material was blood, sampled from a patient who underwent chemoradiotherapy.

The CDR3 loop reads CASILWLCSISYEQYF. DNA for the CDR3: TGTGCCAGCATCTTATGGCTGTGTTCCATCTCCTACGAGCAGTACTTC. The V call is TRBV5-6, the J call TRBJ2-7; no reliable D call. There are 16 residues in the CDR3. Trimming stripped 6 bases from V and 0 bases from J, with 19 bases between. CDR1 and CDR2 (germline): SGHDT, YYEEEE.